The rows below give T cell receptor beta chains drawn from one sample of a study of T cells in Graves' hyperthyroidism and ophthalmopathy. TCRdb ran MiXCR on the multiplex PCR reads and lists one entry per CDR3 protein. The data contain about 400,000 distinct CDR3 sequences, more than 13% of them singletons. Specimen: blood. The receptor set was obtained from a woman aged 25 to 39 with Graves' hyperthyroidism. CDR3s include the opening cysteine and the closing phenylalanine or tryptophan. Fields, in order: CDR3 DNA, CDR3 protein, D gene, J gene, V gene, clone size, CDR3 length. D genes are given only for firm matches. Clone size is given for some rows only: seen once, a few or many times, or a class if the clone is expanded.

DNA: TGTGCCAGCAGCTTAGGAAACAGCTACAATGAGCAGTTCTTC
CDR3: CASSLGNSYNEQFF
D: NA
J: TRBJ2-1
V: TRBV7-2
size: many
length: 14

DNA: TGTGCCAGCAGCTTAGCGGGCGGGGCGGGAAATGGCTATGAGCAGTTCTTC
CDR3: CASSLAGGAGNGYEQFF
D: NA
J: TRBJ2-1
V: TRBV7-3
size: NA
length: 17

DNA: TGTGCCAGCAGTGGGCAGTATGAAAAACTGTTTTTT
CDR3: CASSGQYEKLFF
D: NA
J: TRBJ1-4
V: TRBV2
size: NA
length: 12

DNA: TGTGCCTGGAGCCCTAGGCAGGGTCTCGCACAGCCCCAGCATTTT
CDR3: CAWSPRQGLAQPQHF
D: NA
J: TRBJ1-5
V: TRBV30
size: many
length: 15

DNA: TGTGCCAGTACAGGGAGCGGCTCCTACGAGCAGTACTTC
CDR3: CASTGSGSYEQYF
D: NA
J: TRBJ2-7
V: TRBV2
size: many
length: 13

DNA: TGCAGCGTTACTACAGGGGCCTACGAGCAGTACTTC
CDR3: CSVTTGAYEQYF
D: TRBD1
J: TRBJ2-7
V: TRBV29-1
size: few
length: 12

DNA: TGTGCCAGCAGTCCCTCCGGGGGGAGGGCCTCTCAGTACTTC
CDR3: CASSPSGGRASQYF
D: TRBD2
J: TRBJ2-5
V: TRBV28
size: NA
length: 14

DNA: TGTGCCAGCAGCCAAGATCAGGCAAGGGGTGGCTACACCTTC
CDR3: CASSQDQARGGYTF
D: NA
J: TRBJ1-2
V: TRBV3-1
size: few
length: 14

DNA: TGCAGTGCCCAGGGACAGGGTTTGGGTTACTACAATGAGCAGTTCTTC
CDR3: CSAQGQGLGYYNEQFF
D: TRBD1
J: TRBJ2-1
V: TRBV20-1
size: many
length: 16

DNA: TGTGCCAGCAGCCAGGGGAGGGCCTATGGCTACACCTTC
CDR3: CASSQGRAYGYTF
D: NA
J: TRBJ1-2
V: TRBV3-1
size: many
length: 13

DNA: TGTGCCAGCAACCATCGACAGGGGTTAATGGGATTCGATCAGCCCCAGCATTTT
CDR3: CASNHRQGLMGFDQPQHF
D: TRBD1
J: TRBJ1-5
V: TRBV2
size: many
length: 18

DNA: TGCGCCAGCAGCTTGGGTGTAATAGATACGCAGTATTTT
CDR3: CASSLGVIDTQYF
D: NA
J: TRBJ2-3
V: TRBV5-1
size: NA
length: 13

DNA: TGTGCCAGCAGTTCATCTAACACCGGGGAGCTGTTTTTT
CDR3: CASSSSNTGELFF
D: NA
J: TRBJ2-2
V: TRBV12-3/TRBV12-4
size: many
length: 13

DNA: TGTGCCAGCAGTTACTCCGAATTACTACAGGGACAGGATACTTACAATGAGCAGTTCTTC
CDR3: CASSYSELLQGQDTYNEQFF
D: TRBD1
J: TRBJ2-1
V: TRBV6-5
size: few
length: 20

DNA: TGTGCCAGCAGTTTATCCGGACTAGGCCCTTTCACCGGGGAGCTGTTTTTT
CDR3: CASSLSGLGPFTGELFF
D: TRBD2
J: TRBJ2-2
V: TRBV27
size: many
length: 17

DNA: TGTGCCAGCAGCTCAACTCTGGAGTTGGAAAAGTCGACAGGGAGCTCCTACGAGCAGTACTTC
CDR3: CASSSTLELEKSTGSSYEQYF
D: TRBD1
J: TRBJ2-7
V: TRBV5-5
size: NA
length: 21

DNA: TGTGCCAGCAGCCCCGGCAAATCGGGGTTCTCCTACGAGCAGTACTTC
CDR3: CASSPGKSGFSYEQYF
D: NA
J: TRBJ2-7
V: TRBV6-2/TRBV6-3
size: many
length: 16

DNA: TGTGCCAGCAGCTCCCGACTAGCGGGAGTACAAGAGACCCAGTACTTC
CDR3: CASSSRLAGVQETQYF
D: TRBD2
J: TRBJ2-5
V: TRBV7-8
size: many
length: 16

DNA: TGCAGTGCTAGCGGGAGGGCCGCCGGGGAGCTGTTTTTT
CDR3: CSASGRAAGELFF
D: TRBD2
J: TRBJ2-2
V: TRBV20-1
size: NA
length: 13

DNA: TGTGCCAGCACCCCAGGTAGCGGTGCCACAGATACGCAGTATTTT
CDR3: CASTPGSGATDTQYF
D: NA
J: TRBJ2-3
V: TRBV28
size: many
length: 15

DNA: TGTGCCAGCAGGGGCGCGGGAGGGCCATCAGATACGCAGTATTTT
CDR3: CASRGAGGPSDTQYF
D: TRBD2
J: TRBJ2-3
V: TRBV3-1
size: many
length: 15

DNA: TGTGCCAGCAGTTTAATGGGGGACGGACGGGAGCAGTTCTTC
CDR3: CASSLMGDGREQFF
D: NA
J: TRBJ2-1
V: TRBV28
size: NA
length: 14

DNA: TGTGCCAGCAGCCCAAGGACTAGCGGGGCTGGATACAATGAGCAGTTCTTC
CDR3: CASSPRTSGAGYNEQFF
D: TRBD2
J: TRBJ2-1
V: TRBV7-8
size: many
length: 17